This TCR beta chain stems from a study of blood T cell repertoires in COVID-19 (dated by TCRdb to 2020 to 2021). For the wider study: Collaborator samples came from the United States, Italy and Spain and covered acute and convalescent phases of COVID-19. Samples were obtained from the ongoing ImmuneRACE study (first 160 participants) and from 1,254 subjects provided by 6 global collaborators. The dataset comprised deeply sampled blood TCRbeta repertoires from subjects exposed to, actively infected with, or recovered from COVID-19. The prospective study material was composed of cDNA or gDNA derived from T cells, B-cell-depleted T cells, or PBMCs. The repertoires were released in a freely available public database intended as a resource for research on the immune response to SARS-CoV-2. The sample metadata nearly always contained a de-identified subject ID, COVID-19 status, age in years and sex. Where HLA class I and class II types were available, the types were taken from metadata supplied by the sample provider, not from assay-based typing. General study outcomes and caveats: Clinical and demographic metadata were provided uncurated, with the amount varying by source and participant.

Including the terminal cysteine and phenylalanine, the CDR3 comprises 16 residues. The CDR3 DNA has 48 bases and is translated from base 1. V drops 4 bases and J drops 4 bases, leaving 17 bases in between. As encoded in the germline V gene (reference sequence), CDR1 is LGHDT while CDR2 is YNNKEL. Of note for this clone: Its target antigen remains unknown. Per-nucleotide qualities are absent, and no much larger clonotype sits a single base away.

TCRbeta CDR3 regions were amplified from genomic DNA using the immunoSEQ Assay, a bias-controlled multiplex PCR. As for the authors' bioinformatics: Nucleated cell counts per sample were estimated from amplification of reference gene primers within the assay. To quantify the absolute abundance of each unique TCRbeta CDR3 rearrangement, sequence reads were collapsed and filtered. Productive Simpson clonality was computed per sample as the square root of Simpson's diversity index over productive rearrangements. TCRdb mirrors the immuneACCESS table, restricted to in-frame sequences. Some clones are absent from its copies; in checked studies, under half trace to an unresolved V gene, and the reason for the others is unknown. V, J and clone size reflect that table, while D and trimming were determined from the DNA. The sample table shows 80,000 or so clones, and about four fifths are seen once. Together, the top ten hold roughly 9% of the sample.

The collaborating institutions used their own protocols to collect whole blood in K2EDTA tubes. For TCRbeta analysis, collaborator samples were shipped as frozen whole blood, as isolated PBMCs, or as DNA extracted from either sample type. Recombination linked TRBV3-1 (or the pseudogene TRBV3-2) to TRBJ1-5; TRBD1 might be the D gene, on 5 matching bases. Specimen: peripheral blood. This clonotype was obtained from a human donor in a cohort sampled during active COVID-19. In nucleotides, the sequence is TGTGCCAGCAGCCGAAGTACCGGGGGTTGGAATCAGCCCCAGCATTTT. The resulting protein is CASSRSTGGWNQPQHF.